A selection of T cell receptor beta chains follows, all from one sample in a study of T cell changes during pregnancy in multiple sclerosis. Measured with immunoSEQ multiplex PCR; TCRdb has only the in-frame clones, and not every one. This sample has tens of thousands of clones; around 93% occur once, and the top ten carry roughly 0.91%. The sample was peripheral blood, taken before pregnancy. Receptor source: a female donor with multiple sclerosis, enrolled in a pregnancy study. The conserved cysteine and the conserved F or W are not part of the CDR3 here. D genes are given only for firm matches.

cdr3_aa: ASSFTGRNSPLH
v_call: TRBV7-2
d_call: .

cdr3_aa: ASSVGAEAF
v_call: TRBV9
d_call: .

cdr3_aa: ASSVLTPLH
v_call: TRBV2
d_call: .

cdr3_aa: ASSEGQGTQPQH
v_call: TRBV6-1
d_call: TRBD1

cdr3_aa: ASSLLGATNEKLF
v_call: TRBV7-2
d_call: .

cdr3_aa: ASSLQGVSEETQY
v_call: TRBV5-1
d_call: TRBD1

cdr3_aa: ASSIGGGGGTDTQY
v_call: TRBV19
d_call: TRBD2

cdr3_aa: ASSESGIGYEQY
v_call: TRBV2
d_call: .

cdr3_aa: ASSRSMNTEAF
v_call: TRBV7-9
d_call: .

cdr3_aa: ASSVEGGYGTDTQY
v_call: TRBV9
d_call: .

cdr3_aa: ASSPRELAVYNEQF
v_call: TRBV13
d_call: TRBD2

cdr3_aa: ASSPYGRGAILPETAGELF
v_call: TRBV28
d_call: .

cdr3_aa: ASSRLAGLGADTQY
v_call: TRBV7-3
d_call: TRBD2

cdr3_aa: ASSLRPTGTSGGKYQETQY
v_call: TRBV18
d_call: TRBD2